The next 31 T cell receptor beta chains were all read from a single sample in a study of blood T cell repertoires in COVID-19. Profiling relied on immunoSEQ multiplex PCR, and the TCRdb table lists in-frame clones only, not all of them. Of more than 200,000 clones listed, about 88% are singletons. The sample comprised PBMCs or T cells enriched from blood (not recorded which). The receptors derive from a woman aged 45 to 65 who had recovered from COVID-19.

The chain's CDR3 is CASSQAGGRQPQHF. As DNA, the CDR3 is TGTGCCAGCAGCCAAGCAGGAGGAAGACAGCCCCAGCATTTT. The chain couples TRBV3-1 (or the pseudogene TRBV3-2) to TRBJ1-5; D call uncertain. CDR1 is LGHDT and CDR2 is YNNKEL in the germline V gene (reference sequence). The ends were cut back, 1 base at V and 7 bases at J, with 11 bases in the middle. CDR3 length equals 14 residues.

Concerning this clone itself: Other DNA sequences in the same sample also yield this CDR3. The chain uses TRBV2 and TRBJ2-1; 8 bases line up with TRBD1. V gave up 4 bases and J gave up 10 bases; unmatched junction bases: 0. The CDR3 runs to 11 residues. Germline loops: CDR1 SNHLY, CDR2 FYNNEI. CDR3 coding DNA: TGTGCCAGCAGTGGACAGGGGGAGCAGTTCTTC. It codes for CASSGQGEQFF. The variable domain in full, with the rest retrieved from reference TRBV2 and TRBJ2-1, is EPEVTQTPSHQVTQMGQEVILRCVPISNHLYFYWYRQILGQKVEFLVSFYNNEISEKSEIFDDQFSVERPDGSNFTLKIRSTKLEDSAMYFCASSGQGEQFFGPGTRLTVL.

The chain is built from TRBV5-8 and TRBJ2-1; D might be TRBD2 (6 bases). The CDR3 is 15 residues long. Trimming took 2 bases from V and 4 from J, leaving 13 bases between them. Germline V CDR1 and CDR2: SGHTS, YDEGEE. The CDR3 is CASSLRPGRYNEQFF. DNA for the CDR3: TGTGCCAGCAGCTTAAGACCGGGGAGGTACAATGAGCAGTTCTTC.

The chain employs TRBV27 and TRBJ1-3, with no clear D. The germline V gene encodes CDR1 MNHEY and CDR2 SMNVEV (reference sequence). The CDR3 contains 10 residues. The CDR3 DNA follows: TGTGCGTACTTAGGAAACACCATATATTTT. Encoded protein: CAYLGNTIYF.

The chain couples TRBV10-3 to TRBJ2-2, with D possibly TRBD2 on 6 matching bases. CDR1 ENHRY and CDR2 SYGVKD come from the germline V gene. Trimming shortened V by 3 bases and J by 4 bases, and 12 bases separated the two germline ends. The CDR3 runs 15 residues. This CDR3 reads CAISEPSRGTGELFF. In DNA, the CDR3 is TGTGCCATCAGTGAACCATCGCGGGGCACCGGGGAGCTGTTTTTT.

The gene calls are TRBV5-4 and TRBJ2-4; TRBD2 agrees at 10 bases. The germline gives CDR1 SGHNT, CDR2 YYREEE (reference sequence). V lost 0 bases to trimming and J lost 1 base; unmatched junction nucleotides: 7. The CDR3 consists of 18 residues. CDR3 in amino acids: CASSLGGLAGAAKNIQYF. The DNA of the CDR3 is TGTGCCAGCAGCTTGGGCGGGCTAGCGGGAGCTGCCAAAAACATTCAGTACTTC.

The V and J genes are TRBV5-1 and TRBJ2-5; 12 nucleotides line up with TRBD2. This CDR3 is built from 20 residues. Germline V gene sequence: CDR1 SGHRS, CDR2 YFSETQ. V shed 0 bases, J shed 2 bases, and the junction held 14 bases outside the gene matches. The CDR3 is CASSLERTSGILGFQETQYF. The CDR3 nucleotides read TGCGCCAGCAGCTTGGAAAGGACTAGCGGGATATTGGGGTTTCAAGAGACCCAGTACTTC.

The chain carries TRBV5-1 and TRBJ1-1, with 8 positions matching TRBD1. The CDR3 sequence is 15 residues long. After removal of 4 bases from V and 6 bases from J, the junction contained 11 bases not matched to a gene. The germline gives CDR1 SGHRS, CDR2 YFSETQ. CDR3 bases: TGCGCCAGCAGCGTTCAGACAGGGGAAATCTCTGAAGCTTTCTTT. Translated, it gives CASSVQTGEISEAFF.

The chain couples TRBV9 to TRBJ2-1; D is perhaps TRBD2 (6 bases). CDR3 length equals 13 residues. V lost 4 bases and J 11 bases, leaving 16 bases between the germline ends. Germline values: CDR1 SGDLS, CDR2 YYNGEE. The CDR3 DNA sequence: TGTGCCAGCAGCCTCCTTGGGGCGGGACAGCAGTTCTTC. This translates into CASSLLGAGQQFF. Full variable domain (remainder filled in from reference TRBV9 and TRBJ2-1): DSGVTQTPKHLITATGQRVTLRCSPRSGDLSVYWYQQSLDQGLQFLIQYYNGEERAKGNILERFSAQQFPDLHSELNLSSLELGDSALYFCASSLLGAGQQFFGPGTRLTVL.

The V call is TRBV24-1, the J call TRBJ2-1; 8 nucleotides agree with TRBD1. Trimming took 6 bases from V and 5 from J; bases not matched to a gene: 14. Germline V gene lookup returns CDR1 KGHDR and CDR2 SFDVKD. There are 17 residues in the CDR3. The CDR3 here is CATSKTLDRENNNEQFF. CDR3 DNA sequence: TGTGCCACCAGTAAGACCCTGGACAGGGAAAATAACAATGAGCAGTTCTTC.

The chain employs TRBV20-1 and TRBJ2-2, with 10 nucleotides matching TRBD2. The trim removed 3 bases at V and 4 bases at J, leaving 11 bases unmatched. The CDR3 contains 17 residues. Germline CDR1 is DFQATT and CDR2 is SNEGSKA (reference sequence). CDR3 nucleotides: TGCAGTGCTAGTTCCTGGGGGACTAGCGTCCCCACCGGGGAGCTGTTTTTT. As protein: CSASSWGTSVPTGELFF.

V is TRBV13 and J is TRBJ2-1; 7 nucleotides align to TRBD2. J lost 5 bases, V lost 1 base, and 8 bases had no gene match. This CDR3 spans 16 amino acids. Germline V gives CDR1 PRHDT, CDR2 FYEKMQ (reference sequence). DNA for the CDR3: TGTGCCAGCAGCTTAGAGGGCGGCGGGAGCGACAATGAGCAGTTCTTC. It translates to CASSLEGGGSDNEQFF. Full variable domain (outside the CDR3, taken from reference TRBV13 and TRBJ2-1): AAGVIQSPRHLIKEKRETATLKCYPIPRHDTVYWYQQGPGQDPQFLISFYEKMQSDKGSIPDRFSAQQFSDYHSELNMSSLELGDSALYFCASSLEGGGSDNEQFFGPGTRLTVL.

This clone was recorded only once. The chain joins TRBV9 to TRBJ1-6; TRBD1 might be the D (5 bases). The CDR3 length is 15 residues. Germline values: CDR1 SGDLS, CDR2 YYNGEE. V lost 0 bases and J 10 bases, leaving 14 bases between the germline ends. The CDR3 reads CASSVGGGSGSPLHF. CDR3 DNA: TGTGCCAGCAGCGTAGGGGGCGGGAGTGGATCACCCCTCCACTTT.

This clone was counted a few times. The chain employs TRBV9 and TRBJ1-5; D gene ambiguous. Deletions cut 4 bases from V and 2 bases from J, with 10 bases between. The germline V gene encodes CDR1 SGDLS and CDR2 YYNGEE. The CDR3 is 14 amino acids. CDR3 sequence reads: CASSRSGGNQPQHF. The CDR3 region has the DNA TGTGCCAGCAGCCGAAGCGGGGGCAATCAGCCCCAGCATTTT.

The V and J genes are TRBV11-2 and TRBJ2-1; D is possibly TRBD1 (5 bases). Germline CDR1 is SGHAT and CDR2 is FQNNGV. Trimming took 0 bases from V and 9 from J, leaving 12 bases between them. The CDR3 has 14 amino acids. The CDR3 here is CASSLDLDRFEQFF. The CDR3 nucleotides are TGTGCCAGCAGCTTAGATCTAGACAGATTTGAGCAGTTCTTC.

This clone was recorded once. The chain is built from TRBV2 and TRBJ2-5, with 9 bases that match TRBD1. Unmatched junction bases numbered 7, after V lost 9 bases and J lost 5 bases. Germline CDR1 and CDR2: SNHLY and FYNNEI. CDR3 length: 13 residues. The CDR3 bases are TGTGCCAGTACCGGGACAGGGAGGGAGACCCAGTACTTC. It specifies CASTGTGRETQYF.

V and J are TRBV19 and TRBJ1-6; D remains ambiguous. V was shortened by 3 bases and J by 9 bases, with 15 bases between the two germline ends. CDR3 size: 15 residues. Germline values: CDR1 LNHDA, CDR2 SQIVND (reference sequence). The CDR3 coding sequence is TGTGCCAGTAGTATCGGGGAGGTCACGCTTTCACCCCTCCACTTT. Translated: CASSIGEVTLSPLHF.

The V and J genes are TRBV11-2 and TRBJ2-1; TRBD2 matches at 7 bases. Germline-derived CDR1 and CDR2 are SGHAT and FQNNGV. Trimming removed 2 bases from V and 0 bases from J; junction bases left unmatched: 4. This CDR3 has 16 residues. The CDR3 nucleotides are TGTGCCAGCAGCTTATTGAGCGGGACCTCCTACAATGAGCAGTTCTTC. Protein sequence: CASSLLSGTSYNEQFF. Drawing the rest from reference TRBV11-2 and TRBJ2-1, the complete variable domain is EAGVAQSPRYKIIEKRQSVAFWCNPISGHATLYWYQQILGQGPKLLIQFQNNGVVDDSQLPKDRFSAERLKGVDSTLKIQPAKLEDSAVYLCASSLLSGTSYNEQFFGPGTRLTVL.

This clone was counted once. The chain has TRBV4-1 and TRBJ2-6, with 9 bases that match TRBD1. The J segment lost 2 bases and the V segment lost 4 bases, leaving 9 bases of the junction unmatched. CDR1 and CDR2 (germline): MGHRA, YSYEKL. CDR3 length equals 18 residues. CDR3 sequence reads: CASSRKQGAVAGANVLTF. The CDR3, as DNA: TGCGCCAGCAGCCGTAAACAGGGGGCGGTTGCTGGGGCCAACGTCCTGACTTTC.

The V gene is TRBV6-2 or TRBV6-3, the J gene TRBJ2-7; 14 bases are a match to TRBD2. The V gene end was trimmed by 5 bases and the J gene end by 1 base; junction bases not matched to a gene: 4. CDR3 size: 16 residues. Germline CDR1 and CDR2: MNHEY and SVGEGT. CDR3 residues: CASSGTSGRRSYEQYF. For the CDR3, the DNA is TGTGCCAGCAGTGGGACTAGCGGGAGAAGGTCCTACGAGCAGTACTTC.

V gene TRBV2 combines with J gene TRBJ1-2, with D tentatively TRBD1 (5 bases). V lost 8 bases and J 5 bases, leaving 15 bases between the germline ends. The germline gives CDR1 SNHLY, CDR2 FYNNEI. There are 13 residues in the CDR3. The CDR3 is CASGGGLIYGYTF. The CDR3 DNA reads as TGTGCCAGCGGGGGGGGACTGATATATGGCTACACCTTC.

The J gene is TRBJ2-1, the V gene TRBV18; TRBD1 agrees at 9 bases. Losses at the gene ends were 2 bases for V and 1 base for J; bases not matched to a gene: 3. CDR1 is KGHSH, CDR2 LQKENI, per germline. The CDR3 is 16 amino acids. CDR3 nucleotide sequence: TGTGCCAGCTCACCAAGACAGGGGGTTTCCTACAATGAGCAGTTCTTC. Amino acid sequence: CASSPRQGVSYNEQFF.

This clone was picked up many times. The V and J genes are TRBV7-3 and TRBJ2-1, with 14 bases aligning to TRBD2. J was trimmed by 5 bases and V by 5 bases; bases with no gene match: 5. Looked up from germline, CDR1 is SGHTA and CDR2 is FQGTGA. The CDR3 is made up of 16 amino acids. CDR3 sequence reads: CASSRTSGRPHNEQFF. In DNA, the CDR3 is TGTGCCAGCAGCAGGACTAGCGGGAGGCCTCACAATGAGCAGTTCTTC.

The chain recombines TRBV5-4 with TRBJ2-3; tentatively, D is TRBD1 (5 bases). Trimming pared 0 bases from V and 6 bases from J, leaving 8 bases between. Germline V gives CDR1 SGHNT, CDR2 YYREEE (reference sequence). This CDR3 region has 13 residues. In nucleotides, the CDR3 is TGTGCCAGCAGCTTGGGGGGCCAGGATACGCAGTATTTT. Amino acid sequence: CASSLGGQDTQYF.

The chain links TRBV9 to TRBJ2-6, with no clear D. This CDR3 region has 15 residues. Per germline, CDR1 SGDLS and CDR2 YYNGEE. V lost 4 bases to trimming and J lost 0 bases, with 8 bases between them. CDR3 in amino acids: CASSPGDSGANVLTF. CDR3 bases: TGTGCCAGCAGCCCCGGAGACTCTGGGGCCAACGTCCTGACTTTC.

CDR3 sequence: CASSTGLAGYRETQYF. In nucleotides, the CDR3 is TGTGCCAGCAGCACGGGACTAGCGGGATATAGGGAGACCCAGTACTTC. This chain links TRBV3-1 (or the pseudogene TRBV3-2) with TRBJ2-5, with 13 bases fitting TRBD2. J lost 5 bases, V lost 5 bases, and 8 bases had no gene match. This CDR3 has 16 residues. In germline, CDR1 is LGHDT, CDR2 YNNKEL (reference sequence).

This CDR3 reads CASSDWDSTYEQYF. The CDR3 DNA sequence: TGTGCCAGCAGTGATTGGGACAGCACCTACGAGCAGTACTTC. The chain joins TRBV6-1 to TRBJ2-7; 7 bases map to TRBD1. Germline lookup yields CDR1 MNHNS and CDR2 SASEGT. The CDR3 is 14 amino acids. Trimming took 3 bases from V and 2 from J; bases not matched to a gene: 4.

This chain joins TRBV28 and TRBJ2-3, with D unclear. Germline V gives CDR1 MDHEN, CDR2 SYDVKM. The CDR3 totals 11 residues. The V end was cut by 7 bases, the J end by 6 bases, with 8 bases between. The CDR3 loop reads CASMESDTQYF. The CDR3, as DNA: TGTGCCAGCATGGAGAGCGATACGCAGTATTTT.

This chain joins TRBV5-1 and TRBJ1-2; D is uncertain. The CDR3 runs 15 residues. Germline loops: CDR1 SGHRS, CDR2 YFSETQ. V lost 0 bases, J lost 0 bases, and 9 bases lay in between. CDR3 sequence (DNA): TGCGCCAGCAGCTTGGGGGCAGCAACTAACTATGGCTACACCTTC. It is translated as CASSLGAATNYGYTF.

The J gene is TRBJ1-6, the V gene TRBV5-1; perhaps TRBD1 as D (6 bases). Per germline, CDR1 SGHRS and CDR2 YFSETQ. The CDR3 extends over 14 amino acids. V gave up 5 bases and J gave up 5 bases, with 11 bases separating them. The CDR3 spells CASRPDRNNSPLHF. The CDR3 DNA follows: TGCGCCAGCAGACCCGACAGGAATAATTCACCCCTCCACTTT.

The chain employs TRBV7-4 and TRBJ1-4, with D perhaps TRBD1 (6 bases). The length of the CDR3 is 16 residues. CDR1 and CDR2 from the germline V gene are SGHVT and SQSDAQ. V lost 2 bases and J lost 4, with 14 bases in between. Here the CDR3 DNA reads TGTGCCAGCAGCTTAACGGCCAGGGGTAGTAATGAAAAACTGTTTTTT. It is translated as CASSLTARGSNEKLFF.